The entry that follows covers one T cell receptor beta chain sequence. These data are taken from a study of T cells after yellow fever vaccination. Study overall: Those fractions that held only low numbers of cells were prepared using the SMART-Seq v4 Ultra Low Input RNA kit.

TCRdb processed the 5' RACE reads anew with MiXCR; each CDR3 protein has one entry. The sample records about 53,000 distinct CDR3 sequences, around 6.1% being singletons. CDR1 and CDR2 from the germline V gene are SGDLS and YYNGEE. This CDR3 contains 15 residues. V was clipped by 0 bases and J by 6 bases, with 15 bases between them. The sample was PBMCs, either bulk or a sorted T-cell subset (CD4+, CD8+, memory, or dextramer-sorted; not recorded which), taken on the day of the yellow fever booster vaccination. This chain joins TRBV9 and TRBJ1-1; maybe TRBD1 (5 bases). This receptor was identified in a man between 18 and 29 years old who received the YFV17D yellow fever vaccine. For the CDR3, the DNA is TGTGCCAGCAGCGTAGCTCCGGGGAGAGGGGCTGAAGCTTTCTTT. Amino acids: CASSVAPGRGAEAFF.